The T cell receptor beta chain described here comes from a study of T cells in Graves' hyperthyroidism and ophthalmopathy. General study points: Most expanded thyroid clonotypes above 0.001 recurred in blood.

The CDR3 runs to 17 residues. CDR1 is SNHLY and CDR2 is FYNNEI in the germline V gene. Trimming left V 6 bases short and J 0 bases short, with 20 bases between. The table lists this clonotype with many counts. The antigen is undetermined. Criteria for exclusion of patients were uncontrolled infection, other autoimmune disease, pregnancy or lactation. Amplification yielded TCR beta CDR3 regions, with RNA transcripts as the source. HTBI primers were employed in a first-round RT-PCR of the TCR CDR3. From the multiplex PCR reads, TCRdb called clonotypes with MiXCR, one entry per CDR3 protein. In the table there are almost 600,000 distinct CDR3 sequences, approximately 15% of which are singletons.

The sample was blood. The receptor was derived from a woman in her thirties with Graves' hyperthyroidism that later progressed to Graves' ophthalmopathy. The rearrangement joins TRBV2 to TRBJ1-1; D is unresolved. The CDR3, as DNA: TGTGCCAGCAGGAAAAATACCCAGAGATTCATGAACACTGAAGCTTTCTTT. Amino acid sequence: CASRKNTQRFMNTEAFF. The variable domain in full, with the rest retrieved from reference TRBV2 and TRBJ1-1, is EPEVTQTPSHQVTQMGQEVILRCVPISNHLYFYWYRQILGQKVEFLVSFYNNEISEKSEIFDDQFSVERPDGSNFTLKIRSTKLEDSAMYFCASRKNTQRFMNTEAFFGQGTRLTVV.